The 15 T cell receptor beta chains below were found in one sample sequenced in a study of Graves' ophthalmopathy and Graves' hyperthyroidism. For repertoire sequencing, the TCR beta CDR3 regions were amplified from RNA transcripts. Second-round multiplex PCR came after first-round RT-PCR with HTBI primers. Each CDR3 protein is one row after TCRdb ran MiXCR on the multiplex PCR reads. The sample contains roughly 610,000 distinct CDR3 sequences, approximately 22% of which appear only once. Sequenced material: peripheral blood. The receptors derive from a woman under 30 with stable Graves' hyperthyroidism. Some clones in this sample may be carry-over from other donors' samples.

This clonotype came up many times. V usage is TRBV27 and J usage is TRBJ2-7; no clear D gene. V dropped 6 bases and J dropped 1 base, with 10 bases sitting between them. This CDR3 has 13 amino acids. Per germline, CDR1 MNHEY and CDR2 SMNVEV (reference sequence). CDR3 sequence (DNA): TGTGCCAGCAGCCCGCGGCGGTCCTACGAGCAGTACTTC. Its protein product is CASSPRRSYEQYF.

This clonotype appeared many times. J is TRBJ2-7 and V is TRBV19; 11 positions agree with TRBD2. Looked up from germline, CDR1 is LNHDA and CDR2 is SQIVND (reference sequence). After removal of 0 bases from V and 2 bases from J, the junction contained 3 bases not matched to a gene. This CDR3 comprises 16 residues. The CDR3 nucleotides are TGTGCCAGTAGTATAGATCCGGGACTAGCGGCCTACGAGCAGTACTTC. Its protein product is CASSIDPGLAAYEQYF.

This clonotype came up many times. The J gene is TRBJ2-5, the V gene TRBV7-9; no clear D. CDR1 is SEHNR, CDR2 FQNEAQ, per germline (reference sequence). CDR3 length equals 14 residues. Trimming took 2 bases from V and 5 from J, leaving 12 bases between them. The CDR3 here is CASSLRLDRETQYF. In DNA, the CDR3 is TGTGCCAGCAGCTTAAGGTTGGATCGGGAGACCCAGTACTTC.

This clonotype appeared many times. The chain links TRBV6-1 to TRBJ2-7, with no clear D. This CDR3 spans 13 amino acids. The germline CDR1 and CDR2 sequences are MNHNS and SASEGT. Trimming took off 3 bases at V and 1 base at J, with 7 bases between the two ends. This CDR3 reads CASSDQVSYEQYF. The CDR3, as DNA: TGTGCCAGCAGTGATCAGGTTTCCTACGAGCAGTACTTC.

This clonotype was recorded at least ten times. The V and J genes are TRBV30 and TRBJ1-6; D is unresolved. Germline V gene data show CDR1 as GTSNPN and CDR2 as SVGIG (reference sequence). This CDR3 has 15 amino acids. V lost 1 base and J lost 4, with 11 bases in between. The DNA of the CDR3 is TGTGCCTGGAGTGCCGCCCAGAGTTATAATTCACCCCTCCACTTT. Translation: CAWSAAQSYNSPLHF.

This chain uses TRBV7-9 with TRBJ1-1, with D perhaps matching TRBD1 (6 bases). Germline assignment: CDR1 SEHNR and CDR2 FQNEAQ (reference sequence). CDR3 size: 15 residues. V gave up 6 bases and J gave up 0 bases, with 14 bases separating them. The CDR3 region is CASRPKDRLNTEAFF. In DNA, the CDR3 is TGTGCCAGCAGGCCTAAGGACAGACTGAACACTGAAGCTTTCTTT. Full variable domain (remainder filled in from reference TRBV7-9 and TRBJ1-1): DTGVSQNPRHKITKRGQNVTFRCDPISEHNRLYWYRQTLGQGPEFLTYFQNEAQLEKSRLLSDRFSAERPKGSFSTLEIQRTEQGDSAMYLCASRPKDRLNTEAFFGQGTRLTVV.

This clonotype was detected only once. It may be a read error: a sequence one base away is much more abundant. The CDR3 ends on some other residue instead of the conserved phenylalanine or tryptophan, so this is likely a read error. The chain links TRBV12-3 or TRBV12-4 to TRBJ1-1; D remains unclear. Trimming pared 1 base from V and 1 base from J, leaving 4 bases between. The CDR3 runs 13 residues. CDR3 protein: CASSLEPNTEAFY. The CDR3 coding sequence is TGTGCCAGCAGTTTAGAGCCGAACACTGAAGCTTTCTAT.

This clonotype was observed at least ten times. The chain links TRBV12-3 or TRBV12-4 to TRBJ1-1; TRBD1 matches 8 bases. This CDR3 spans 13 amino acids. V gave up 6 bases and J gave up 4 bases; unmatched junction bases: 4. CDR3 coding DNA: TGTGCCAGCAGGGCAGGGGGCATCACTGAAGCTTTCTTT. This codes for CASRAGGITEAFF.

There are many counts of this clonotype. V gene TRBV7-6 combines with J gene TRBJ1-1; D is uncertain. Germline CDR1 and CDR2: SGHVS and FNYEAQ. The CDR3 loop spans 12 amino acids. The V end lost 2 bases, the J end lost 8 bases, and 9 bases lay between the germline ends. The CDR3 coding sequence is TGTGCCAGCAGCTTATCGGGGAGGGAAGCTTTCTTT. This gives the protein CASSLSGREAFF. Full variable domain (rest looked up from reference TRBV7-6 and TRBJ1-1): GAGVSQSPRYKVTKRGQDVALRCDPISGHVSLYWYRQALGQGPEFLTYFNYEAQQDKSGLPNDRFSAERPEGSISTLTIQRTEQRDSAMYRCASSLSGREAFFGQGTRLTVV.

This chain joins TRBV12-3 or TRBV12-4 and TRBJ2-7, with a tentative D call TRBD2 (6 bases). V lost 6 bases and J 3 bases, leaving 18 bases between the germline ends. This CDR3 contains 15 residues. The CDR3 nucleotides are TGTGCCAGCAGCCCGGAGGGGTTCGGGAACTACGAGCAGTACTTC. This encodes CASSPEGFGNYEQYF.

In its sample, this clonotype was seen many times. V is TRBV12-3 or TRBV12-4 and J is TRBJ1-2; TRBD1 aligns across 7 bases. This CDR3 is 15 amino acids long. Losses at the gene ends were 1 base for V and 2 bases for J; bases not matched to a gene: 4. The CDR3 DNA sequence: TGTGCCAGCAGTTTAGGACAGGGTATCAACTATGGCTACACCTTC. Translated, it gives CASSLGQGINYGYTF.

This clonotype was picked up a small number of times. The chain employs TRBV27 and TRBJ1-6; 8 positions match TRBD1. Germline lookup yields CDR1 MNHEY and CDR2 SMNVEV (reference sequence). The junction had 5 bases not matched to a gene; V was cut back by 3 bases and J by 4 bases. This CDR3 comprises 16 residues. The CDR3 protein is CASSLVRTGYNSPLHF. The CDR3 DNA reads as TGTGCCAGCAGTTTGGTCCGGACAGGGTATAATTCACCCCTCCACTTT.

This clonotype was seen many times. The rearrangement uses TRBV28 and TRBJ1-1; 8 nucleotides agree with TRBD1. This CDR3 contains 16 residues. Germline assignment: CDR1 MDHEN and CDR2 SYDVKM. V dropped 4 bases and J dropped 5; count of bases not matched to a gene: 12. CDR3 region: CASSSFDRGLGTEAFF. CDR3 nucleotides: TGTGCCAGCAGTTCGTTCGACAGGGGTTTGGGAACTGAAGCTTTCTTT.

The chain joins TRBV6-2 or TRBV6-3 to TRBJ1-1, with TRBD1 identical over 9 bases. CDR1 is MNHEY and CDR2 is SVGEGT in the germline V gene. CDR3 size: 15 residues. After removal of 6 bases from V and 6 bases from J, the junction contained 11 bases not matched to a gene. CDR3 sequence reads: CASSPWGTGISEAFF. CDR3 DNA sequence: TGTGCCAGCAGCCCTTGGGGGACAGGGATATCTGAAGCTTTCTTT.

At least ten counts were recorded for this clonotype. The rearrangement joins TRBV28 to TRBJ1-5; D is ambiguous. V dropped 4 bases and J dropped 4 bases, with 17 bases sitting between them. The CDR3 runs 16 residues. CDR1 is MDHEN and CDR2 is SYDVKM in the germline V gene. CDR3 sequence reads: CASSSPTVLLNQPQHF. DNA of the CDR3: TGTGCCAGCAGTTCCCCGACCGTACTACTAAATCAGCCCCAGCATTTT. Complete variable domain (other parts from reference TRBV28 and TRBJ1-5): DVKVTQSSRYLVKRTGEKVFLECVQDMDHENMFWYRQDPGLGLRLIYFSYDVKMKEKGDIPEGYSVSREKKERFSLILESASTNQTSMYLCASSSPTVLLNQPQHFGDGTRLSIL.